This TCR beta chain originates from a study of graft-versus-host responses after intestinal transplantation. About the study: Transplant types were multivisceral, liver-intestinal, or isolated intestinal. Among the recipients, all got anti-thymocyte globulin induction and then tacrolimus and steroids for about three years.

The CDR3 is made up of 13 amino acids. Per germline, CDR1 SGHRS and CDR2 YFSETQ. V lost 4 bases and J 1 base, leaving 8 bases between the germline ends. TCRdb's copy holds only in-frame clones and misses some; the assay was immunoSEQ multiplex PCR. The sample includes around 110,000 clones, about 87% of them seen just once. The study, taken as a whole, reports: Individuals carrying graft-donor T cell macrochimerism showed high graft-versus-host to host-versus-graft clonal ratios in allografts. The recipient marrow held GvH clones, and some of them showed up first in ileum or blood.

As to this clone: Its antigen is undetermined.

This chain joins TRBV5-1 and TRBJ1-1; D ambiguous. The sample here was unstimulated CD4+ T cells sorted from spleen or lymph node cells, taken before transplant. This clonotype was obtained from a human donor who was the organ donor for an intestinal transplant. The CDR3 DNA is TGCGCCAGCAGCGCGACAAGGAACACTGAAGCTTTCTTT. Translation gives CASSATRNTEAFF.